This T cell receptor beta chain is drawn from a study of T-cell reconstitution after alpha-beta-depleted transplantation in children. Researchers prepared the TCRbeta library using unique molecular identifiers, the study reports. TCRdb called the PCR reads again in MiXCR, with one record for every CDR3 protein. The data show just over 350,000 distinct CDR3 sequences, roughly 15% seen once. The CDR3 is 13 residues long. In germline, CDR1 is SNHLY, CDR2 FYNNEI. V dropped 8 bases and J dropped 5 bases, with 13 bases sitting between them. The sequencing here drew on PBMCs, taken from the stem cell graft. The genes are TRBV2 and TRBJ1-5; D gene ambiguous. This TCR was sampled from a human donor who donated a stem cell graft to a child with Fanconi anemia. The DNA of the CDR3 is TGTGCCAGCGCCGAGGGCCCGGATCAGCCCCAGCATTTT. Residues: CASAEGPDQPQHF. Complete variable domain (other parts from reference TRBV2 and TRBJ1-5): EPEVTQTPSHQVTQMGQEVILRCVPISNHLYFYWYRQILGQKVEFLVSFYNNEISEKSEIFDDQFSVERPDGSNFTLKIRSTKLEDSAMYFCASAEGPDQPQHFGDGTRLSIL.